This TCR beta chain came from a study of vaccination and CD4 T cells after COVID-19. Study-wide context: There were six male and four female convalescents, and two of them were Hispanic.

V shed 4 bases and J shed 5 bases, with 13 bases lying between them. CDR1 is MNHNS, CDR2 SASEGT, per germline. CDR3 length: 14 residues. Study results and caveats: SARS-CoV-2-reactive clonotypes showed a nonsignificant median rise from roughly 21 to 40. It was observed that, in convalescent patients, a median roughly 85% of reactive clones arose only post-vaccination.

At the Johns Hopkins FTIC core, DNA taken from cultured CD4+ T cells was sequenced by way of the Oncomine TCR Beta short-read assay. TCRdb independently ran MiXCR on the PCR reads; one entry per CDR3 protein. The top ten hold 12% of the sample, which has roughly 17,000 distinct CDR3 sequences, roughly two fifths seen once. This clonotype was found a few times. Antigen unknown. The treatment is: roughly 10-day PBMC culture with coronavirus spike peptide pools or control peptides (ViraFEST assay). Expanded clonotypes were found by TCR sequencing after peptide-pool stimulation (ViraFEST). The chain is built from TRBV6-1 and TRBJ2-3; D might be TRBD2 (5 bases). What was sequenced was CD4+ T cells from blood, cultured in vitro. The receptor was isolated from a human donor who had recovered from COVID-19. CDR3 in amino acids: CASSGTSTLDTQYF. CDR3 DNA: TGTGCCAGCAGTGGGACTTCCACATTAGATACGCAGTATTTT.